This entry describes one T cell receptor (beta chain). Its target is unknown. V lost 0 bases and J lost 8, with 7 bases in between. The CDR3 is made up of 12 amino acids. This sample is drawn from a study of T-cell memory formation after mild COVID-19. Whole-study results and caveats: The pre-infection memory compartment contained some responding clones, suggesting cross-reactive memory joined. Whether day 37 second-wave clones are SARS-CoV-2-specific was not confirmed. Shrinking CD4+ clones were chiefly CM and EM; CD8+ ones were chiefly EMRA. Whereas later expanders leaned CD4+, clones contracting day 15 to 85 showed a balanced CD4/CD8 makeup.

Each CDR3 protein is one row after TCRdb ran MiXCR on the 5' RACE reads. The sample holds roughly 100,000 distinct CDR3 sequences, around 16% seen once. Sequenced: PBMCs or a T cell subset sorted from them (not recorded which). The chain joins TRBV12-3 or TRBV12-4 to TRBJ1-2; the D is unclear. The receptor comes from a man younger than 35 who had mild COVID-19 (a few samples of this study predate the infection). Cell type and time point are not known. The CDR3 spells CASSLALEGYTF. In nucleotides, the CDR3 is TGTGCCAGCAGTTTAGCGCTGGAGGGCTACACCTTC.